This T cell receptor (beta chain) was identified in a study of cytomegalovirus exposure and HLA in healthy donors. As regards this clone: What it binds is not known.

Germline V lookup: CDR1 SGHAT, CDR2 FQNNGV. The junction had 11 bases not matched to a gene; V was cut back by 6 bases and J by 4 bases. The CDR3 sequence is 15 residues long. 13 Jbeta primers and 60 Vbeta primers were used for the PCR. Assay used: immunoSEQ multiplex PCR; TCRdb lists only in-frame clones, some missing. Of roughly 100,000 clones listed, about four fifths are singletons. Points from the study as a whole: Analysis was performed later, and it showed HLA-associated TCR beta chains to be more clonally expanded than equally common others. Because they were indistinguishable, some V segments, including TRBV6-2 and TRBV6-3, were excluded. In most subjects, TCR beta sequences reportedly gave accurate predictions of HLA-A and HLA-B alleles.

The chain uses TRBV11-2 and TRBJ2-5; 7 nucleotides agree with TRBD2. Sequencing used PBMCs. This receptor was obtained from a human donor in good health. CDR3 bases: TGTGCCAGCAGTCCCATGGGGGGGAGAGGAGAGACCCAGTACTTC. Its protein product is CASSPMGGRGETQYF.